The present TCR beta chain was sequenced within a study of shared clonotypes between healthy human individuals. Study details: Donors consisted of two women and three men between 18 and 49. Plates per donor: three CD4 naive, three CD4 memory, two CD8 naive, one CD8 memory.

V lost 9 bases, J lost 4 bases, and 19 bases lay in between. Germline V gene data show CDR1 as SGHNT and CDR2 as YYREEE (reference sequence). CDR3 length: 14 amino acids. The naive CD8 population came from CD45RO-negative cells selected for CCR7, without terminally differentiated effector memory CD45RA+ cells. Every donor, a Caucasian adult, lived in Nashville, Tennessee. Points from the study as a whole: Larger richness was generally estimated for naive than memory subsets.

A note on this clone: Its target is unknown.

The data were produced by immunoSEQ multiplex PCR, yet TCRdb's version contains in-frame clones alone and is incomplete. The sample holds more than 2 million clones, about 95% seen once. This chain joins TRBV5-4 and TRBJ2-5, with a weak D call TRBD2 (7 bases). Sequenced material: naive CD8+ T cells sorted from blood. The sequence came from a man between 18 and 29 years old in good health. CDR3 sequence reads: CATSRGGTGETQYF. For the CDR3, the DNA is TGTGCCACCTCTAGGGGGGGAACGGGAGAGACCCAGTACTTC.